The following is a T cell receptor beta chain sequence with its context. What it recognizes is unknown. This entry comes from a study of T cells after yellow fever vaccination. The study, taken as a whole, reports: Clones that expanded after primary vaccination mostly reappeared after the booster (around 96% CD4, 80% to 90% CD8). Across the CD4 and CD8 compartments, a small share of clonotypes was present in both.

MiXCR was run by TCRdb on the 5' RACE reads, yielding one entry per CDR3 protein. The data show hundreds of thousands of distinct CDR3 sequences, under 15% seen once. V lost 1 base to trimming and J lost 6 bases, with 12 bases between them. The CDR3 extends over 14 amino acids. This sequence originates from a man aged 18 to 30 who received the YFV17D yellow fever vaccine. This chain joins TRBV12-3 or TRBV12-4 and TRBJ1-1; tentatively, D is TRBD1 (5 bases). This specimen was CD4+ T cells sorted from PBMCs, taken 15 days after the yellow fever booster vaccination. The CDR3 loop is CASSLVGRASEAFF. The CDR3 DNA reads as TGTGCCAGCAGTTTAGTGGGCAGGGCTTCTGAAGCTTTCTTT.